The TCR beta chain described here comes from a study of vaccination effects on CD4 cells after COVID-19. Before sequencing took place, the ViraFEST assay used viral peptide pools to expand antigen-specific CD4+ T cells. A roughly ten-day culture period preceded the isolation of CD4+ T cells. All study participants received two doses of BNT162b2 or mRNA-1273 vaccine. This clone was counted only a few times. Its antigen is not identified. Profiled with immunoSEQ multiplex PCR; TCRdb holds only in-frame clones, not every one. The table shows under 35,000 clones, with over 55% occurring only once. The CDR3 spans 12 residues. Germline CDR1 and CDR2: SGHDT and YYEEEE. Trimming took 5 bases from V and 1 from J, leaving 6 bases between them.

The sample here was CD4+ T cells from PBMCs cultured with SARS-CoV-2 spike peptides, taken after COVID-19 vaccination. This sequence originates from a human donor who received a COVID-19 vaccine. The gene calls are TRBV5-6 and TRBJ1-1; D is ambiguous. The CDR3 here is CASRRWNTEAFF. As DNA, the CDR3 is TGTGCCAGCAGACGATGGAACACTGAAGCTTTCTTT.